The 31 T cell receptor beta chains listed next were all sequenced from one sample in a study of blood T cell repertoires in COVID-19. Assay used: immunoSEQ multiplex PCR; TCRdb lists only in-frame clones, some missing. Of tens of thousands of clones in the sample, around 82% were seen once. Source material: peripheral blood. Receptors originate from a woman of 80 years or more with acute or convalescent COVID-19.

The chain recombines TRBV20-1 with TRBJ2-7; 7 bases line up with TRBD1. The CDR3 runs 11 residues. Germline CDR1 DFQATT, CDR2 SNEGSKA (reference sequence). The V gene end was trimmed by 8 bases and the J gene end by 3 bases; junction bases not matched to a gene: 4. The CDR3 sequence: CSTGQSYEQYF. The CDR3 DNA reads TGCAGTACGGGACAGAGCTACGAGCAGTACTTC.

This rearrangement joins TRBV21-1 to TRBJ1-1; the table's TRBD1 call for D was not verified on the DNA. TRBV21-1 is termed a pseudogene. This CDR3 has 14 residues. The CDR3 is CASSRAGAGSVAFF. CDR3 bases: TGTGCCAGCAGCAGGGCAGGGGCAGGGAGTGTAGCTTTCTTT.

The V gene is TRBV5-1, the J gene TRBJ1-2, with 8 nucleotides matching TRBD1. With 0 bases clipped from V and 8 bases from J, the junction kept 6 bases outside the gene matches. This CDR3 region has 14 residues. Germline lookup yields CDR1 SGHRS and CDR2 YFSETQ. The CDR3 region has the DNA TGCGCCAGCAGCTTGGCCGGACAGGGAGAGGGCTACACCTTC. Translation: CASSLAGQGEGYTF.

The CDR3 DNA reads as TGTGCCAGCAGCTTAGTATCATCAGGCACCGGGGAGCTGTTTTTT. Translation gives CASSLVSSGTGELFF. The V call is TRBV7-9, the J call TRBJ2-2; D ambiguous. Germline V gene sequence: CDR1 SEHNR, CDR2 FQNEAQ (reference sequence). V lost 1 base and J 4 bases, leaving 10 bases between the germline ends. The CDR3 runs 15 residues.

This CDR3 reads CASSITGTGFSNYGYTF. In nucleotides, the CDR3 is TGTGCCAGCAGCATAACCGGGACAGGGTTTTCAAACTATGGCTACACCTTC. This sequence joins TRBV7-9 and TRBJ1-2; 9 bases match TRBD1. The germline gives CDR1 SEHNR, CDR2 FQNEAQ (reference sequence). The CDR3 length is 17 residues. Unmatched junction bases numbered 12, after V lost 5 bases and J lost 2 bases.

This chain connects TRBV12-3 or TRBV12-4 to TRBJ1-4; a possible D gene is TRBD1 (5 bases). Deletions cut 6 bases from V and 11 bases from J, with 16 bases between. CDR3 length: 13 amino acids. CDR3 residues: CASRLGGYGKLFF. Written as DNA, the CDR3 is TGTGCCAGCAGATTGGGGGGTTACGGGAAACTGTTTTTT.

The chain links TRBV11-2 to TRBJ2-7; 7 bases line up with TRBD1. Germline-derived CDR1 and CDR2 are SGHAT and FQNNGV. The CDR3 sequence is 15 residues long. With V trimmed by 5 bases and J by 6 bases, 13 bases remained unmatched. The CDR3 DNA is TGTGCCAGCAGCCAACTTCCTCGGGACAGCATCGAGCAGTACTTC. Protein sequence: CASSQLPRDSIEQYF.

This chain uses TRBV27 with TRBJ2-7, with 7 nucleotides matching TRBD1. Trimming took 6 bases from V and 4 from J; bases not matched to a gene: 9. This CDR3 spans 14 amino acids. CDR1 MNHEY and CDR2 SMNVEV come from the germline V gene (reference sequence). The CDR3 loop reads CASRKPGQRYEQYF. Here the CDR3 DNA reads TGTGCCAGCAGAAAACCGGGACAGAGATACGAGCAGTACTTC.

The V call is TRBV9, the J call TRBJ1-4, with D unclear. Deletions cut 2 bases from V and 8 bases from J, with 13 bases between. Germline-derived CDR1 and CDR2 are SGDLS and YYNGEE. CDR3 size: 14 residues. This chain's CDR3 is CASSVAGGGEKLFF. The CDR3 DNA reads as TGTGCCAGCAGCGTGGCCGGAGGCGGGGAAAAACTGTTTTTT.

The CDR3 is CASSLGVGSNQPQHF. The CDR3 DNA is TGTGCCAGTAGCCTCGGGGTGGGGAGCAATCAGCCCCAGCATTTT. The J gene is TRBJ1-5, the V gene TRBV19; D is undetermined. Germline V gene data show CDR1 as LNHDA and CDR2 as SQIVND (reference sequence). The CDR3 is made up of 15 amino acids. V was cut by 6 bases and J by 1 base, with 13 bases left in between.

The chain joins TRBV5-4 to TRBJ2-7; D possibly corresponds to TRBD2 (6 bases). This CDR3 is built from 13 residues. V was shortened by 4 bases and J by 4 bases, with 12 bases between the two germline ends. The germline V gene encodes CDR1 SGHNT and CDR2 YYREEE (reference sequence). CDR3 loop: CASSGGTLYEQYF. In DNA, the CDR3 is TGTGCCAGCAGCGGGGGGACTTTGTACGAGCAGTACTTC. Full variable domain (missing parts from reference TRBV5-4 and TRBJ2-7): ETGVTQSPTHLIKTRGQQVTLRCSSQSGHNTVSWYQQALGQGPQFIFQYYREEENGRGNFPPRFSGLQFPNYSSELNVNALELDDSALYLCASSGGTLYEQYFGPGTRLTVT.

The chain recombines TRBV6-4 with TRBJ2-3; 8 nucleotides line up with TRBD1. Germline assignment: CDR1 MRHNA and CDR2 SNTAGT. The V gene end was trimmed by 6 bases and the J gene end by 5 bases; junction bases not matched to a gene: 10. The CDR3 runs to 15 residues. The CDR3 loop reads CASSKIQGGKDTQYF. The DNA for the CDR3 is TGTGCCAGCAGCAAAATACAGGGGGGCAAAGATACGCAGTATTTT.

The gene calls are TRBV12-3 or TRBV12-4 and TRBJ2-2; perhaps TRBD2 as D (5 bases). V lost 6 bases and J lost 3, with 8 bases in between. This CDR3 has 13 amino acids. The CDR3 DNA reads as TGTGCCAGCAGCCGAGGGTACACCGGGGAGCTGTTTTTT. It is translated as CASSRGYTGELFF.

The V and J genes are TRBV5-1 and TRBJ2-7, with unresolved D. V shed 4 bases and J shed 3 bases, with 11 bases lying between them. Looked up from germline, CDR1 is SGHRS and CDR2 is YFSETQ. The CDR3 is 13 residues long. The CDR3 loop reads CASSPSPGYEQYF. The DNA for the CDR3 is TGCGCCAGCAGCCCTTCTCCGGGCTACGAGCAGTACTTC.

This rearrangement joins TRBV20-1 to TRBJ1-5, with D maybe TRBD1 (5 bases). Trimming shortened V by 3 bases and J by 0 bases, and 9 bases separated the two germline ends. The CDR3 runs 14 residues. The germline gives CDR1 DFQATT, CDR2 SNEGSKA (reference sequence). The CDR3 region has the DNA TGCAGTGCTAGTCCCAGGGCTAGCAATCAGCCCCAGCATTTT. Its protein product is CSASPRASNQPQHF.

The chain uses TRBV14 and TRBJ1-2; D is possibly TRBD1 (5 bases). This CDR3 region has 14 residues. Trimming took 0 bases from V and 0 from J, leaving 5 bases between them. CDR1 and CDR2 from the germline V gene are SGHDN and FVKESK. As DNA, the CDR3 is TGTGCCAGCAGCCAAGAGGGGCCTAACTATGGCTACACCTTC. This encodes CASSQEGPNYGYTF. The full variable domain, in which reference TRBV14 and TRBJ1-2 provide the parts outside the CDR3, is EAGVTQFPSHSVIEKGQTVTLRCDPISGHDNLYWYRRVMGKEIKFLLHFVKESKQDESGMPNNRFLAERTGGTYSTLKVQPAELEDSGVYFCASSQEGPNYGYTFGSGTRLTVV.

This clone came up many times. J is TRBJ2-7 and V is TRBV9; possible D gene TRBD2, 5 bases. The CDR3 has 13 amino acids. V lost 3 bases to trimming and J lost 1 base, with 8 bases between them. Germline V gene data show CDR1 as SGDLS and CDR2 as YYNGEE. This CDR3 is CASSDGVSYEQYF. The CDR3 DNA reads as TGTGCCAGCAGCGACGGGGTTTCCTACGAGCAGTACTTC.

This chain connects TRBV13 to TRBJ2-3, with 13 positions matching TRBD2. Germline assignment: CDR1 PRHDT and CDR2 FYEKMQ (reference sequence). The CDR3 runs 17 residues. With 6 bases clipped from V and 1 base from J, the junction kept 7 bases outside the gene matches. CDR3 protein: CASRRLAGGLGTDTQYF. In DNA form, the CDR3 reads TGTGCCAGCAGGAGACTAGCGGGGGGCCTCGGCACAGATACGCAGTATTTT. Drawing the rest from reference TRBV13 and TRBJ2-3, the complete variable domain is AAGVIQSPRHLIKEKRETATLKCYPIPRHDTVYWYQQGPGQDPQFLISFYEKMQSDKGSIPDRFSAQQFSDYHSELNMSSLELGDSALYFCASRRLAGGLGTDTQYFGPGTRLTVL.

The chain carries TRBV7-6 and TRBJ2-1, with 8 positions matching TRBD2. The ends lost 5 bases at V and 8 bases at J; junction bases unmatched: 11. The CDR3 consists of 15 residues. The germline CDR1 and CDR2 sequences are SGHVS and FNYEAQ. The CDR3, as DNA: TGTGCCAGCAGCCCAAGCGGGGGCCCCTATGATGAGCAGTTCTTC. Amino acid sequence: CASSPSGGPYDEQFF.

Details on this clone: The junction does not match germline at one end; this may be a read error. The chain joins TRBV30 to TRBJ2-7, with 7 bases lining up with TRBD2. The CDR3 is 13 residues long. Germline lookup yields CDR1 GTSNPN and CDR2 SVGIG (reference sequence). CDR3 sequence reads: CAWSPDEGREQHF. In nucleotides, the CDR3 is TGTGCCTGGAGTCCGGACGAGGGGCGGGAGCAGCACTTC.

V usage is TRBV19 and J usage is TRBJ1-4; 9 nucleotides align to TRBD1. The V gene's germline CDR1 is LNHDA and CDR2 SQIVND (reference sequence). With 6 bases clipped from V and 7 bases from J, the junction kept 9 bases outside the gene matches. The CDR3 consists of 15 residues. The CDR3 DNA follows: TGTGCCAGTAGGAGAAACAGGGGGCTAGTTGAAAAACTGTTTTTT. Translated: CASRRNRGLVEKLFF.

The rearrangement joins TRBV12-3 or TRBV12-4 to TRBJ2-3; D remains unclear. V dropped 5 bases and J dropped 6 bases, with 9 bases sitting between them. The CDR3 consists of 12 residues. CDR3 sequence reads: CASSPPGDTQYF. The CDR3 nucleotides read TGTGCCAGCAGTCCCCCCGGGGATACGCAGTATTTT.

The rearrangement links TRBV7-3 to TRBJ1-1, with 8 bases aligning to TRBD1. CDR3 length: 17 amino acids. Germline-derived CDR1 and CDR2 are SGHTA and FQGTGA. V was pared by 0 bases and J by 0 bases, with 6 bases of the junction left unmatched. Here the CDR3 DNA reads TGTGCCAGCAGCTTAACCGGACAGGGCAGGATGAACACTGAAGCTTTCTTT. Translation gives CASSLTGQGRMNTEAFF.

The chain links TRBV25-1 to TRBJ1-3; D remains ambiguous. The V end was cut by 5 bases, the J end by 0 bases, with 5 bases between. CDR3 length: 13 amino acids. CDR1 and CDR2 from the germline V gene are MGHDK and SYGVNS. CDR3 DNA sequence: TGTGCCAGCAGTACAATCTCTGGAAACACCATATATTTT. As protein: CASSTISGNTIYF.

This chain links TRBV7-8 with TRBJ1-1; 10 bases are shared with TRBD1. CDR3 length equals 16 residues. Trimming cost V 5 bases and J 1 base; bases outside gene matches: 7. Germline-derived CDR1 and CDR2 are SGHVS and FQNEAQ. The DNA of the CDR3 is TGTGCCAGCAGCCCAAGGGACAGGGGCAAGAACACTGAAGCTTTCTTT. Residues: CASSPRDRGKNTEAFF.

V usage is TRBV6-5 and J usage is TRBJ2-1, with D perhaps TRBD1 (7 bases). The CDR3 has 15 residues. Trimming took off 6 bases at V and 1 base at J, with 13 bases between the two ends. The germline CDR1 and CDR2 sequences are MNHEY and SVGAGI. CDR3 sequence (DNA): TGTGCCAGCAGGCGGGACAGAGGTTCCTACAATGAGCAGTTCTTC. Translating gives CASRRDRGSYNEQFF.

The gene calls are TRBV9 and TRBJ1-1; no firm D call. Germline V gene data show CDR1 as SGDLS and CDR2 as YYNGEE. CDR3 size: 15 residues. V lost 0 bases and J 1 base, leaving 10 bases between the germline ends. The CDR3 loop is CASSVAVGRNTEAFF. As DNA, the CDR3 is TGTGCCAGCAGCGTAGCGGTGGGGAGGAACACTGAAGCTTTCTTT.

The rearrangement joins TRBV5-1 to TRBJ1-3, with D perhaps matching TRBD1 (6 bases). CDR1 and CDR2 from the germline V gene are SGHRS and YFSETQ. CDR3 length: 14 amino acids. The ends were cut back, 1 base at V and 2 bases at J, with 7 bases in the middle. CDR3 residues: CASSLSGAGNTIYF. DNA for the CDR3: TGCGCCAGCAGCTTGTCAGGGGCTGGAAACACCATATATTTT.

There are a few counts of this clone. This chain joins TRBV27 and TRBJ2-5, with D unclear. Germline V gene sequence: CDR1 MNHEY, CDR2 SMNVEV (reference sequence). The ends were cut back, 5 bases at V and 7 bases at J, with 5 bases in the middle. The CDR3 loop spans 10 amino acids. The CDR3 nucleotides read TGTGCCAGCAGTCCCCTGACCCAGTACTTC. Its translation: CASSPLTQYF.

The chain joins TRBV6-2 or TRBV6-3 to TRBJ2-1; 8 bases are a match to TRBD2. In germline, CDR1 is MNHEY, CDR2 SVGEGT. Trimming took 5 bases from V and 8 from J; bases not matched to a gene: 14. The CDR3 extends over 16 amino acids. CDR3 in amino acids: CASSPRRLAGGHEQFF. The DNA of the CDR3 is TGTGCCAGCAGTCCCCGGAGGCTAGCGGGCGGCCATGAGCAGTTCTTC.

The chain carries TRBV2 and TRBJ1-5, with 7 bases fitting TRBD1. This CDR3 is built from 15 residues. J was trimmed by 4 bases and V by 5 bases; bases with no gene match: 8. Germline V gene sequence: CDR1 SNHLY, CDR2 FYNNEI. CDR3 sequence reads: CASSLAGQVNQPQHF. CDR3 DNA sequence: TGTGCCAGCAGTCTGGCTGGACAGGTAAATCAGCCCCAGCATTTT.